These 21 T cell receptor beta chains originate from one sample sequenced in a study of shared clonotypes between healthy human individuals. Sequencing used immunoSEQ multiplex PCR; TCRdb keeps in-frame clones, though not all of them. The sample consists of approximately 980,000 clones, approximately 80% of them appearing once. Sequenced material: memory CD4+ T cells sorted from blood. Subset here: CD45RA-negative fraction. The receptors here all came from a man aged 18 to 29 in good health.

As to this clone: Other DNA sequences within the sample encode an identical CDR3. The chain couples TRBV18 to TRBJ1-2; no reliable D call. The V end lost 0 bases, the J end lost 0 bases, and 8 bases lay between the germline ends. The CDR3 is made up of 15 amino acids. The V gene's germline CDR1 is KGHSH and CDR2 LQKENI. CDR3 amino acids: CASSPPAGPNYGYTF. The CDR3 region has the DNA TGTGCCAGCTCACCACCGGCAGGCCCTAACTATGGCTACACCTTC.

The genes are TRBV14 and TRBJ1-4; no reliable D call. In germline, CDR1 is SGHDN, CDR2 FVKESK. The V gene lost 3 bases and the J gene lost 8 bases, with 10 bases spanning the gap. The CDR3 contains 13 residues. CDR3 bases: TGTGCCAGCAGCCAGAATGTACAGGAAAAACTGTTTTTT. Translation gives CASSQNVQEKLFF. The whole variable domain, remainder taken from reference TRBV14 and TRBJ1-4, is EAGVTQFPSHSVIEKGQTVTLRCDPISGHDNLYWYRRVMGKEIKFLLHFVKESKQDESGMPNNRFLAERTGGTYSTLKVQPAELEDSGVYFCASSQNVQEKLFFGSGTQLSVL.

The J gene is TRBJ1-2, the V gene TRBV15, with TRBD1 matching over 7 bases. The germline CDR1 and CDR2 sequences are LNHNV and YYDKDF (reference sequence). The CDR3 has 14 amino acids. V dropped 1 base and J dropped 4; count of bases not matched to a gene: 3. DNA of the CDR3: TGTGCCACCAGCAGAGCCGGACAGGCCTATGGCTACACCTTC. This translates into CATSRAGQAYGYTF.

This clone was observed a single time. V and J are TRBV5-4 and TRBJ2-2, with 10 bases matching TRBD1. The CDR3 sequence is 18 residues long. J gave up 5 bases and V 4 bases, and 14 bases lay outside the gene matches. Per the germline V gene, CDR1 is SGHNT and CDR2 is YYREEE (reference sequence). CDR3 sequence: CASSPSRQGAQGTGELFF. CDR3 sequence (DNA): TGTGCCAGCAGCCCAAGTCGACAGGGGGCTCAGGGAACCGGGGAGCTGTTTTTT.

CDR3 loop: CASSARGVQTDTQYF. The CDR3 DNA reads TGTGCCAGCAGCGCTAGGGGGGTTCAGACAGATACGCAGTATTTT. The chain is built from TRBV11-2 and TRBJ2-3; either TRBD1 or TRBD2 may supply D (6 bases each). V shed 5 bases and J shed 3 bases, with 15 bases lying between them. The germline V gene has CDR1 SGHAT and CDR2 FQNNGV. This CDR3 spans 15 amino acids.

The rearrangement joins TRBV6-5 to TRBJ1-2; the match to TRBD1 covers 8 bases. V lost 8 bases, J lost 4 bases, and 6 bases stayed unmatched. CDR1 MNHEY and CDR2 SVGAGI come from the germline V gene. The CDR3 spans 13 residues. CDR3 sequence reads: CASVGQGLYGYTF. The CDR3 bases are TGTGCCAGCGTTGGACAGGGCCTCTATGGCTACACCTTC.

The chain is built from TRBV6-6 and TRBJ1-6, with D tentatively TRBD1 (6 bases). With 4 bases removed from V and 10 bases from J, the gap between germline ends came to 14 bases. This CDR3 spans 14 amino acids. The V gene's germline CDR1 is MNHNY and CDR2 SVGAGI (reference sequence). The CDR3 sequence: CASSWSGAESPLHF. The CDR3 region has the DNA TGTGCCAGCAGTTGGTCGGGGGCGGAATCACCCCTCCACTTT.

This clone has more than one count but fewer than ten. In DNA form, the CDR3 reads TGTGCCAGCAGCCGCCGGCCATTGGGAAATTCACCCCTCCACTTT. Encoded protein: CASSRRPLGNSPLHF. V is TRBV7-2 and J is TRBJ1-6; D gene ambiguous. Deletions cut 5 bases from V and 7 bases from J, with 15 bases between. The CDR3 is made up of 15 amino acids. Per germline, CDR1 SGHTA and CDR2 FQGNSA.

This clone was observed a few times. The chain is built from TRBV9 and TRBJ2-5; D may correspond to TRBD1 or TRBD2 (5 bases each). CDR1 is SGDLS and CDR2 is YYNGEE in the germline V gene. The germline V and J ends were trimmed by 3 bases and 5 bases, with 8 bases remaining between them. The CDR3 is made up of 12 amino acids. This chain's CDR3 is CASSAEGETQYF. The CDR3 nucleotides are TGTGCCAGCAGCGCCGAGGGGGAGACCCAGTACTTC. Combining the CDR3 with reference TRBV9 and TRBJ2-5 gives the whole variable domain DSGVTQTPKHLITATGQRVTLRCSPRSGDLSVYWYQQSLDQGLQFLIQYYNGEERAKGNILERFSAQQFPDLHSELNLSSLELGDSALYFCASSAEGETQYFGPGTRLLVL.

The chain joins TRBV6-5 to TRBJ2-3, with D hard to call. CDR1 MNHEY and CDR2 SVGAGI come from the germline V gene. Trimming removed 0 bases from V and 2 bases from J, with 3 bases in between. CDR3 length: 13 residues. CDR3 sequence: CASSYSVTDTQYF. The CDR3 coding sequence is TGTGCCAGCAGTTACTCGGTCACAGATACGCAGTATTTT.

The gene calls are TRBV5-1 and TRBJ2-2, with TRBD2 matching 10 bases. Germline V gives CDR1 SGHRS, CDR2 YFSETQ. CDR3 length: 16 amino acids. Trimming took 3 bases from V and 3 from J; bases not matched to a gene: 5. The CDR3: CASSSGLAGDTGELFF. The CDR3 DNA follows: TGCGCCAGCAGCTCAGGCCTAGCGGGAGACACCGGGGAGCTGTTTTTT.

The CDR3 loop reads CASSPRTGAATEAFF. As DNA, the CDR3 is TGTGCCAGCAGCCCGCGGACAGGGGCGGCCACTGAAGCTTTCTTT. The V and J genes are TRBV7-6 and TRBJ1-1, with 9 bases that match TRBD1. This CDR3 spans 15 amino acids. Trimming took 5 bases from V and 4 from J; bases not matched to a gene: 8. Per the germline V gene, CDR1 is SGHVS and CDR2 is FNYEAQ.

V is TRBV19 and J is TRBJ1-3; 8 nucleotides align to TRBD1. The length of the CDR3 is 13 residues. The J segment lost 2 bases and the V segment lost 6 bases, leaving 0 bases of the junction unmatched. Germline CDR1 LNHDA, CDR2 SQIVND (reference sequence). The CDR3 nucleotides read TGTGCCAGTAGGACAGGGGCTGGAAACACCATATATTTT. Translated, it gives CASRTGAGNTIYF.

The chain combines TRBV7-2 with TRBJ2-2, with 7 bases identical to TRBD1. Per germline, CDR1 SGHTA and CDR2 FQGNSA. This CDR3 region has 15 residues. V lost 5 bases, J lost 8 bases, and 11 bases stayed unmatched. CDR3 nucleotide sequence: TGTGCCAGCAGCCTGGGGACAGTACACCTGGGGGAGCTGTTTTTT. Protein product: CASSLGTVHLGELFF.

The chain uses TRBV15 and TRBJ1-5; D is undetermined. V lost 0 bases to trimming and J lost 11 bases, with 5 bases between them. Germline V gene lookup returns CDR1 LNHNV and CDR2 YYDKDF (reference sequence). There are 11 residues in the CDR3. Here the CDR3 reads CATSREGAQHF. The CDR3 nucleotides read TGTGCCACCAGCAGAGAAGGAGCCCAGCATTTT.

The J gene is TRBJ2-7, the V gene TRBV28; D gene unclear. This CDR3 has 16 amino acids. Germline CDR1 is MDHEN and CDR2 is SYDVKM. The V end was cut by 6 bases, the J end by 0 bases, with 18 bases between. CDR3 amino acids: CASRPPSLQRSYEQYF. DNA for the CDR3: TGTGCCAGCAGACCCCCATCCTTACAGCGCTCCTACGAGCAGTACTTC.

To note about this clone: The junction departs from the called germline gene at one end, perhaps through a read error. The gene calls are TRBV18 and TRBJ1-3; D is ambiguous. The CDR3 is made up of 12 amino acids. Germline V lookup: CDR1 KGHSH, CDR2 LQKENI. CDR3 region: CASAPEGNTIYF. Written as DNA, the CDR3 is TGTGCCAGCGCACCAGAGGGAAACACCATATATTTT.

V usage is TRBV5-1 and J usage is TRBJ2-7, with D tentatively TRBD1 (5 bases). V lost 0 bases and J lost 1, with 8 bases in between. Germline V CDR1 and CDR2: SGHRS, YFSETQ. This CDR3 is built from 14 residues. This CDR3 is CASSLDRNSYEQYF. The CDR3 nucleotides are TGCGCCAGCAGCTTGGACAGGAATTCCTACGAGCAGTACTTC.

DNA for the CDR3: TGTGCCTGGACTTTCTTCGGGACGACTCAAGGAAACACCATATATTTT. Residues: CAWTFFGTTQGNTIYF. The gene calls are TRBV30 and TRBJ1-3, with D perhaps matching TRBD1 (5 bases). The CDR3 is 16 amino acids. The germline gives CDR1 GTSNPN, CDR2 SVGIG (reference sequence). V dropped 4 bases and J dropped 4 bases, with 20 bases sitting between them.

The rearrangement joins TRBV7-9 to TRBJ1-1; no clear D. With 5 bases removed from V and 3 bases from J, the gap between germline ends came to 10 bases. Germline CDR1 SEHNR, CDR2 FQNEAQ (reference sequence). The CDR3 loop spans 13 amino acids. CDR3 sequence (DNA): TGTGCCAGCAGCCCCGGGAGCTACACTGAAGCTTTCTTT. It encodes CASSPGSYTEAFF.

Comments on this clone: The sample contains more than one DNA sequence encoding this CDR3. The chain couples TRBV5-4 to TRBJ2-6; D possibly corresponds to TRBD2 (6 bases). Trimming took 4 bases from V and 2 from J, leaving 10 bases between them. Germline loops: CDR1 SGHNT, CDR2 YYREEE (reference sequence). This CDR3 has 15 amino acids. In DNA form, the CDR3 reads TGTGCCAGCAGCCTCGGAGGGGCTGGGGCCAACGTCCTGACTTTC. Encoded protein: CASSLGGAGANVLTF.